This T cell receptor beta chain was sequenced in a study of blood T cell repertoires in COVID-19. The method was immunoSEQ multiplex PCR; TCRdb's version includes in-frame clones alone and lacks a portion of them. The table lists roughly 61,000 clones, over 65% of them singletons. V was pared by 7 bases and J by 4 bases, with 7 bases between. The germline gives CDR1 KGHDR, CDR2 SFDVKD. CDR3 length: 12 residues. Sequenced: peripheral blood. The clonotype comes from a man aged 35 to 55 with active COVID-19. The chain combines TRBV24-1 with TRBJ1-5; possibly TRBD1 for D (5 bases). The CDR3 sequence: CATSQGNQPQHF. The CDR3 DNA reads as TGTGCCACCAGCCAGGGAAATCAGCCCCAGCATTTT.